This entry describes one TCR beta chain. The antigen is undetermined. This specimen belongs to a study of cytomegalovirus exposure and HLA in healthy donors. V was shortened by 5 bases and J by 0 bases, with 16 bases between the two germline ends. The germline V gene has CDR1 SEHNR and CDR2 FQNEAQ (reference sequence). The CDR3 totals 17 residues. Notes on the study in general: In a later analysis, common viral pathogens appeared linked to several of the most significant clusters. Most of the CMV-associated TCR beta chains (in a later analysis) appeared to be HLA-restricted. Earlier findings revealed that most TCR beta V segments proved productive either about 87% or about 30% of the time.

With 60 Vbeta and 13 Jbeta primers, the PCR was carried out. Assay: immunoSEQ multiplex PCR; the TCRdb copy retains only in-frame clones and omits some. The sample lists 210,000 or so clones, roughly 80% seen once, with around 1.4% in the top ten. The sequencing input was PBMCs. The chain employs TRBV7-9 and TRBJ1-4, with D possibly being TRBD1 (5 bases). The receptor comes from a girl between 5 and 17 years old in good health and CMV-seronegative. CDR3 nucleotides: TGTGCCAGCAGCCATTTCGACAGCCCTTCAACTAATGAAAAACTGTTTTTT. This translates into CASSHFDSPSTNEKLFF.